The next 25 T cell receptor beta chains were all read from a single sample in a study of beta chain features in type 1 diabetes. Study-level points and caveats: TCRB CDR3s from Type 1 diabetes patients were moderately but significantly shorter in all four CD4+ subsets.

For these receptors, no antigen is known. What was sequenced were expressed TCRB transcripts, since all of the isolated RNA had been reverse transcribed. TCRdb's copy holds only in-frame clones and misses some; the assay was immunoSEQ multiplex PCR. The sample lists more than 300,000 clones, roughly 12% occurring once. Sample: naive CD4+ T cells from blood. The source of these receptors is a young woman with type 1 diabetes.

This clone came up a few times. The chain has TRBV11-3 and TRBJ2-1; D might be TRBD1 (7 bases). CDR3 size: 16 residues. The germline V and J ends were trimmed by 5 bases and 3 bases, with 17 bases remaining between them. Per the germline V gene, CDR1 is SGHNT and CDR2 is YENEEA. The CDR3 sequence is CASSRGPGENYNEQFF. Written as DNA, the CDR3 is TGTGCCAGCAGCAGGGGGCCGGGGGAAAACTACAATGAGCAGTTCTTC.

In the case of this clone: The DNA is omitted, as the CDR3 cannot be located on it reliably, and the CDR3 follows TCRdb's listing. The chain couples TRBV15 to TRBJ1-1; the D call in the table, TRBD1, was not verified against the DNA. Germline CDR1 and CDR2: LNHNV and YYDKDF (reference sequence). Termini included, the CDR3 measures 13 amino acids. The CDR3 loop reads CATSRVGRGSTFF.

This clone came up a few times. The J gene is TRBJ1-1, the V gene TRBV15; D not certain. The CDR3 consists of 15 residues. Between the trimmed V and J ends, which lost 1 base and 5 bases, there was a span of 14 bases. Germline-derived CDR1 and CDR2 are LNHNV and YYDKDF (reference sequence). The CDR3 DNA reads TGTGCCACCAGCAGAGGGAGCGGGAAAGCAACTGAAGCTTTCTTT. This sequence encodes CATSRGSGKATEAFF.

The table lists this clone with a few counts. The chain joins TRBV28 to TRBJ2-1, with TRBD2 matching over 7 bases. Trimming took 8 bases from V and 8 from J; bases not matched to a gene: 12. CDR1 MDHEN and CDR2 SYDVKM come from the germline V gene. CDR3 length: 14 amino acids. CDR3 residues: CASANGGRGDEQFF. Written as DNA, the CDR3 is TGTGCCAGCGCTAACGGCGGGAGAGGCGATGAGCAGTTCTTC.

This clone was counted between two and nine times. The CDR3 loop reads CASSLHTDTQYF. CDR3 DNA sequence: TGTGCCAGCAGCCTTCACACAGATACGCAGTATTTT. This sequence joins TRBV4-2 and TRBJ2-3; D is ambiguous. The CDR3 totals 12 residues. Germline V gene lookup returns CDR1 LGHNA and CDR2 YNFKEQ. Deletions cut 4 bases from V and 2 bases from J, with 4 bases between.

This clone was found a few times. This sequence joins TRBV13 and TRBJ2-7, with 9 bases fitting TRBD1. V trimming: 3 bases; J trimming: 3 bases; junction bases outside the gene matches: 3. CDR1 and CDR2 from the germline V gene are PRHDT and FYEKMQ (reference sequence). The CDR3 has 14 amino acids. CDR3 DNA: TGTGCCAGCAGCTTGGGACAGGGATACTACGAGCAGTACTTC. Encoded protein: CASSLGQGYYEQYF. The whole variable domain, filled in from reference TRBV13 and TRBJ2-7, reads AAGVIQSPRHLIKEKRETATLKCYPIPRHDTVYWYQQGPGQDPQFLISFYEKMQSDKGSIPDRFSAQQFSDYHSELNMSSLELGDSALYFCASSLGQGYYEQYFGPGTRLTVT.

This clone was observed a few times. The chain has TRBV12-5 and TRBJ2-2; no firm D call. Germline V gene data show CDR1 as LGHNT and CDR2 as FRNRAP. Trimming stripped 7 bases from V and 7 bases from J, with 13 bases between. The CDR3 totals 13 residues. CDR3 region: CASAVMAHGELFF. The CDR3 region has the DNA TGTGCTAGTGCCGTAATGGCCCACGGGGAGCTGTTTTTT.

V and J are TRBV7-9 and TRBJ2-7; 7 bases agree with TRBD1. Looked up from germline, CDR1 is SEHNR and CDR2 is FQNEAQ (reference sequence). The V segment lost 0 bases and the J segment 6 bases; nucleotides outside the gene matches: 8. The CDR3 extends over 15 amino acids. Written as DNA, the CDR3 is TGTGCCAGCAGCTTAGCGGGGAAACGACAGGGCGAGCAGTACTTC. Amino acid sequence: CASSLAGKRQGEQYF.

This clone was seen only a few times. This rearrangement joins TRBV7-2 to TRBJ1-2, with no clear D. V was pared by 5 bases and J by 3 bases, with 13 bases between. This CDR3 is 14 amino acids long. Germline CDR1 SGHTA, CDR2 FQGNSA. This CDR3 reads CASSRMGVDYGYTF. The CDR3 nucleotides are TGTGCCAGCAGCAGGATGGGAGTCGACTATGGCTACACCTTC.

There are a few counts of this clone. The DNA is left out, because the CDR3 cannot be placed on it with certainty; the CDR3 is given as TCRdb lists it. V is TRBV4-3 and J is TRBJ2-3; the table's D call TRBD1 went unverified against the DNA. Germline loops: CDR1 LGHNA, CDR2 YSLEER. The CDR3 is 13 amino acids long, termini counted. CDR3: CASSQVGTGAQNF.

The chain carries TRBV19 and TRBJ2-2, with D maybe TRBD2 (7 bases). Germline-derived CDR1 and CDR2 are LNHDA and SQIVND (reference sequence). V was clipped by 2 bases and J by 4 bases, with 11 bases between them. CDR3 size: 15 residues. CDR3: CASSIRGAPTGELFF. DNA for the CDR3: TGTGCCAGTAGTATACGGGGGGCGCCCACCGGGGAGCTGTTTTTT.

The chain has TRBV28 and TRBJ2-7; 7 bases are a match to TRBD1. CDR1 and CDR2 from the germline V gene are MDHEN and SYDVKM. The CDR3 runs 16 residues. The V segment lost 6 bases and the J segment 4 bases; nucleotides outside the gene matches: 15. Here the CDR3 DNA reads TGTGCCAGCAGCTTTCGAGTCTGGGACAGACAATACGAGCAGTACTTC. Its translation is CASSFRVWDRQYEQYF. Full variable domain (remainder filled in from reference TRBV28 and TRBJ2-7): DVKVTQSSRYLVKRTGEKVFLECVQDMDHENMFWYRQDPGLGLRLIYFSYDVKMKEKGDIPEGYSVSREKKERFSLILESASTNQTSMYLCASSFRVWDRQYEQYFGPGTRLTVT.

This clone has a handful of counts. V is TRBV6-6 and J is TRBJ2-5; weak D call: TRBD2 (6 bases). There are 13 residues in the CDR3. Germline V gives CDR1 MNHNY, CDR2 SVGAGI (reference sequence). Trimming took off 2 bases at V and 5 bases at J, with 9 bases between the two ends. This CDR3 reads CASSYQEGETQYF. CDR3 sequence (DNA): TGTGCCAGCAGTTACCAGGAGGGGGAGACCCAGTACTTC.

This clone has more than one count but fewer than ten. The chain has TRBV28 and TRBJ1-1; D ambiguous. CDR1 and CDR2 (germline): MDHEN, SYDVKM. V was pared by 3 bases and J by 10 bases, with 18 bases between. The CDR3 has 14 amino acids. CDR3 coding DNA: TGTGCCAGCAGTTTCCCCGGGTCCTACTCTGGAGCTTTCTTT. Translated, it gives CASSFPGSYSGAFF.

CDR3 sequence: CASSLVGSTYEQYF. CDR3 nucleotides: TGCGCCAGCAGCTTGGTCGGGTCCACCTACGAGCAGTACTTC. The J gene is TRBJ2-7, the V gene TRBV5-1; the D is unclear. V was cut by 0 bases and J by 2 bases, with 9 bases left in between. Germline CDR1 reads SGHRS; CDR2 reads YFSETQ. CDR3 length: 14 residues.

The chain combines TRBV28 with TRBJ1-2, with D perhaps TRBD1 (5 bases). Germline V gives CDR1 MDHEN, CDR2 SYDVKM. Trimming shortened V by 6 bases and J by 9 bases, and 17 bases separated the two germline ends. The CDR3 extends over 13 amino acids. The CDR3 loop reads CASSTTGGRSYTF. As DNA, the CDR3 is TGTGCCAGCAGCACCACGGGGGGGAGGAGCTACACCTTC.

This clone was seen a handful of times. The chain's CDR3 is CASSQDTSPNQPQHF. CDR3 nucleotide sequence: TGCGCCAGCAGCCAAGATACCAGTCCCAATCAGCCCCAGCATTTT. The chain recombines TRBV4-3 with TRBJ1-5, with D hard to call. Between the trimmed V and J ends, which lost 0 bases and 3 bases, there was a span of 9 bases. The CDR3 runs 15 residues. Germline V lookup: CDR1 LGHNA, CDR2 YSLEER.

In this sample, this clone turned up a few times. The CDR3 sequence: CAWTSGLAGRNEQFF. The DNA of the CDR3 is TGTGCCTGGACTTCGGGACTAGCGGGTCGCAATGAGCAGTTCTTC. The chain joins TRBV30 to TRBJ2-1; 12 bases are a match to TRBD2. The length of the CDR3 is 15 residues. V was clipped by 4 bases and J by 6 bases; unmatched bases: 7. Per germline, CDR1 GTSNPN and CDR2 SVGIG (reference sequence).

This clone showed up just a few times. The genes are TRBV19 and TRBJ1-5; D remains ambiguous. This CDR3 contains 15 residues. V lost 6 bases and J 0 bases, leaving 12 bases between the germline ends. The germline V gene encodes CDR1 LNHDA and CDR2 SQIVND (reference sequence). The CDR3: CASRVSGVSNQPQHF. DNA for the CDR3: TGTGCCAGTAGGGTCTCCGGGGTTAGCAATCAGCCCCAGCATTTT.

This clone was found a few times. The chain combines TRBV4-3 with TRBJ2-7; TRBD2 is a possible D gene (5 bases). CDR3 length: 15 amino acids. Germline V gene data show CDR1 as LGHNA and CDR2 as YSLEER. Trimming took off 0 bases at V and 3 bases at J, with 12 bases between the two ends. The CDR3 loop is CASSQEGSEYYEQYF. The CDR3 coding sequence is TGCGCCAGCAGCCAAGAGGGGAGCGAATACTACGAGCAGTACTTC.

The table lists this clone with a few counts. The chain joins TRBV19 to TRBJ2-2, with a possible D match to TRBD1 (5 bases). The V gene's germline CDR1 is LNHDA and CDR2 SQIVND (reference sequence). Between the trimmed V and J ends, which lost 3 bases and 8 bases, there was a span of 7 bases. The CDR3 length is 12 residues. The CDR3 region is CASSIRTGELFF. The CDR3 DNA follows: TGTGCCAGTAGTATTCGGACAGGGGAGCTGTTTTTT.

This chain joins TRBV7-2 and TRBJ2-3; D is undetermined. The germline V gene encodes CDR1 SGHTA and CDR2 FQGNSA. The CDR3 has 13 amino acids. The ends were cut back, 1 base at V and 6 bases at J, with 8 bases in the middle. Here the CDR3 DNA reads TGTGCCAGCAGCTTAGATCGAGCGGATACGCAGTATTTT. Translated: CASSLDRADTQYF.

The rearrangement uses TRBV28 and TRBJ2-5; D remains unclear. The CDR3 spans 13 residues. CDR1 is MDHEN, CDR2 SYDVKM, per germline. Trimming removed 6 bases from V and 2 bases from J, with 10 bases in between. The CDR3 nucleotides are TGTGCCAGCAGCCTACCCTATCAAGAGACCCAGTACTTC. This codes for CASSLPYQETQYF.

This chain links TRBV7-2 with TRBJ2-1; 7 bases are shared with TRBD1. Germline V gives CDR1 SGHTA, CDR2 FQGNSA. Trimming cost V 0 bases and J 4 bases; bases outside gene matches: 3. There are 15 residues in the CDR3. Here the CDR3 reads CASSLAGTEYNEQFF. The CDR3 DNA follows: TGTGCCAGCAGCTTAGCGGGGACAGAGTACAATGAGCAGTTCTTC.

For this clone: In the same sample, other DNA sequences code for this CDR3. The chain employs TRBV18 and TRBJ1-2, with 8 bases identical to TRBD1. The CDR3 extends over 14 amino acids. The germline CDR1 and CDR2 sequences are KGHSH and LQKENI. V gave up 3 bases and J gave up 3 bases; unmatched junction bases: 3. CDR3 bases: TGTGCCAGCTCACCCGGACAGGGTGACTATGGCTACACCTTC. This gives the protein CASSPGQGDYGYTF.